The present T cell receptor beta chain was sequenced within a study of T cell responses to AZD1222 COVID-19 vaccine. Study background: Pooled samples include second doses given at about 4 or 12 weeks. Study-wide points: Following two doses of AZD1222, Spike-specific TCR breadth and depth rose. Baseline serology detected seropositivity in only five to seven AZD1222 recipients.

This CDR3 region has 15 residues. Trimming removed 10 bases at V and 0 bases at J, with 19 bases between. In germline, CDR1 is KGHSH, CDR2 LQKENI. Sequencing was performed with immunoSEQ multiplex PCR; in TCRdb, only in-frame clones are kept and a portion is missing. Among some 150,000 clones listed, about 91% were seen once. Notes on this clone: Its antigen is undetermined.

The starting material was peripheral blood, obtained on day 0 of AZD1222 vaccination. The chain employs TRBV18 and TRBJ2-7, with D unresolved. The receptor was derived from an adult in good health. The CDR3 coding sequence is TGTGCCACCCAATCTAGGGCGTCGGGCTCCTACGAGCAGTACTTC. Its translation: CATQSRASGSYEQYF.